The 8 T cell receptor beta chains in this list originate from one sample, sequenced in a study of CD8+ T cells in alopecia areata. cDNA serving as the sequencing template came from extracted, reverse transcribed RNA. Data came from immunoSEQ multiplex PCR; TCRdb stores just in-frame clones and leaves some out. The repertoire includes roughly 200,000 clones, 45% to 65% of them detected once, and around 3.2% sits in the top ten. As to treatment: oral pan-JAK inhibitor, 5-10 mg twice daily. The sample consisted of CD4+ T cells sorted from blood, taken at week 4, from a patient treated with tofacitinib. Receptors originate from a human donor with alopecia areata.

CDR3 coding DNA: TGTGCCTGGAGTGGGCAGGCTGGGGAAAAACTGTTTTTT. It encodes CAWSGQAGEKLFF. V gene TRBV30 combines with J gene TRBJ1-4; D call uncertain. Germline V gene data show CDR1 as GTSNPN and CDR2 as SVGIG (reference sequence). The CDR3 spans 13 residues. The germline V and J ends were trimmed by 1 base and 8 bases, with 11 bases remaining between them.

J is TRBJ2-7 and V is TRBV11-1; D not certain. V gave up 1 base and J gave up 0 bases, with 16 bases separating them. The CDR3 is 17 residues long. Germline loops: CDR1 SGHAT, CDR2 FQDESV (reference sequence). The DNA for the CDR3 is TGTGCCAGCAGCTTAGGAAGAGTTGTGGCCATCTCCTACGAGCAGTACTTC. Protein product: CASSLGRVVAISYEQYF.

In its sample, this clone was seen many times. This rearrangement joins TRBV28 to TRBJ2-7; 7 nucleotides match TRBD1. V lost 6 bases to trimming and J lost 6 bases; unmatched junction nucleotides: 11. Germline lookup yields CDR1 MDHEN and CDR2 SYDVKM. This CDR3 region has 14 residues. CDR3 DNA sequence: TGTGCCAGCAGACCCGGACAGGATCGGGGCGAGCAGTACTTC. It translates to CASRPGQDRGEQYF.

This CDR3 is CSAGLLNTEAFF. The CDR3 DNA is TGCAGCGCGGGACTTCTGAACACTGAAGCTTTCTTT. V usage is TRBV29-1 and J usage is TRBJ1-1; tentatively, D is TRBD1 (5 bases). V shed 7 bases and J shed 0 bases, with 9 bases lying between them. The V gene's germline CDR1 is SQVTM and CDR2 ANQGSEA. This CDR3 is 12 amino acids long.

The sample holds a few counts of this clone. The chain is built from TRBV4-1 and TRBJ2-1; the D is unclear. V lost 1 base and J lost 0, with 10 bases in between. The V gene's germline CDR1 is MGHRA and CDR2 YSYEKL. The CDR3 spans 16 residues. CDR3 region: CASSQVDIISYNEQFF. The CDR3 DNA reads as TGCGCCAGCAGCCAAGTTGACATTATCTCCTACAATGAGCAGTTCTTC.

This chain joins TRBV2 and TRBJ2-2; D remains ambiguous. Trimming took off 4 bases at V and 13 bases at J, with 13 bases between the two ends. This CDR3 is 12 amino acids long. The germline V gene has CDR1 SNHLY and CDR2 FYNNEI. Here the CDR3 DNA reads TGTGCCAGCAGTGTGACCCCGAAGGCGCTGTTTTTT. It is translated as CASSVTPKALFF. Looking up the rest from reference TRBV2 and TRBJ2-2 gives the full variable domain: EPEVTQTPSHQVTQMGQEVILRCVPISNHLYFYWYRQILGQKVEFLVSFYNNEISEKSEIFDDQFSVERPDGSNFTLKIRSTKLEDSAMYFCASSVTPKALFFGEGSRLTVL.

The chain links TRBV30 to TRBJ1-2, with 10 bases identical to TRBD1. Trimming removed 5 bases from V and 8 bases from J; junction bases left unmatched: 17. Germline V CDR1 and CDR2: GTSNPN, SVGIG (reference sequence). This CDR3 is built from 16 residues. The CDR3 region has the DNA TGTGCCTGGGCCCGTGACAGGGGGCGAACAGATTGGGGCTACACCTTC. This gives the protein CAWARDRGRTDWGYTF.

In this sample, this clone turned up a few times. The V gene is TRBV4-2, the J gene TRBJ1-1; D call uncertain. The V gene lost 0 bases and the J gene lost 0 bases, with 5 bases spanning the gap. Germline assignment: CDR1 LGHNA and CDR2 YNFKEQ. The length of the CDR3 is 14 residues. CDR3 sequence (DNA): TGTGCCAGCAGCCAAGATTCAGTGAACACTGAAGCTTTCTTT. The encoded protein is CASSQDSVNTEAFF.